Following are 9 T cell receptor beta chains from one sample sequenced in a study of beta chain features in type 1 diabetes. Notes on the study in general: Moderately but significantly shorter TCRB CDR3s were found in Type 1 diabetes patients in all four CD4+ subsets.

These receptors have no known antigen. Expressed TCRB transcripts got sequenced, as all isolated RNA was reverse transcribed. Only in-frame clones appear in the TCRdb table, and some are missing; sequencing was by immunoSEQ multiplex PCR. The sample includes 640,000 or so clones, roughly 13% seen only once; the top ten take approximately 0.022%. Sequencing input: naive CD4+ T cells from blood. These receptors were obtained from a man younger than 35 with type 1 diabetes.

This clone was detected only once. This sequence joins TRBV19 and TRBJ2-7, with D unclear. The CDR3 sequence is 11 residues long. V was trimmed by 3 bases and J by 5 bases, leaving 5 bases between them. Germline CDR1 and CDR2: LNHDA and SQIVND (reference sequence). CDR3 DNA sequence: TGTGCCAGTAGTATTGAGGACGAGCAGTACTTC. Translated: CASSIEDEQYF.

This chain uses TRBV2 with TRBJ2-7; no reliable D call. The CDR3 is 12 residues long. CDR1 is SNHLY and CDR2 is FYNNEI in the germline V gene. Trimming pared 6 bases from V and 0 bases from J, leaving 6 bases between. The CDR3 spells CASSYASYEQYF. As DNA, the CDR3 is TGTGCCAGCAGCTACGCCTCCTACGAGCAGTACTTC.

The rearrangement links TRBV9 to TRBJ2-1, with TRBD2 identical over 8 bases. From germline, CDR1 is SGDLS and CDR2 YYNGEE. V lost 4 bases to trimming and J lost 4 bases; unmatched junction nucleotides: 7. The CDR3 spans 15 residues. The DNA for the CDR3 is TGTGCCAGCAGCACCAGCGGGGGCGGTTACAATGAGCAGTTCTTC. Translated, it gives CASSTSGGGYNEQFF.

This clone was observed a few times. The J gene is TRBJ1-1, the V gene TRBV4-1; 9 nucleotides line up with TRBD1. The V gene's germline CDR1 is MGHRA and CDR2 YSYEKL. The CDR3 spans 15 residues. The V segment lost 4 bases and the J segment 3 bases; nucleotides outside the gene matches: 6. The CDR3 nucleotides read TGCGCCAGCAGCCCCACAGGGGGCTCGTACACTGAAGCTTTCTTT. Translated, it gives CASSPTGGSYTEAFF.

This clone was observed a few times. The chain combines TRBV7-2 with TRBJ2-5; 12 bases fit TRBD1. J was trimmed by 3 bases and V by 5 bases; bases with no gene match: 4. CDR3 length: 15 residues. Germline assignment: CDR1 SGHTA and CDR2 FQGNSA. The CDR3 loop is CASSPGTGGEETQYF. The DNA for the CDR3 is TGTGCCAGCAGCCCCGGGACAGGGGGCGAAGAGACCCAGTACTTC.

A few counts support this clone. V usage is TRBV2 and J usage is TRBJ2-4, with 10 bases fitting TRBD2. Germline CDR1 is SNHLY and CDR2 is FYNNEI. This CDR3 is 17 amino acids long. The junction had 8 bases not matched to a gene; V was cut back by 2 bases and J by 4 bases. In DNA form, the CDR3 reads TGTGCCAGCAGTGAACGGCTAGCGGGGGTGATGAAAAACATTCAGTACTTC. Translation: CASSERLAGVMKNIQYF.

The chain couples TRBV7-9 to TRBJ2-1; D is unclear. The CDR3 has 17 residues. Germline V gives CDR1 SEHNR, CDR2 FQNEAQ (reference sequence). Between the trimmed V and J ends, which lost 5 bases and 0 bases, there was a span of 17 bases. CDR3 protein: CASSTLDGYSSYNEQFF. CDR3 nucleotide sequence: TGTGCCAGCAGCACCCTCGACGGGTACAGCTCCTACAATGAGCAGTTCTTC.

This clone showed up just a few times. V is TRBV14 and J is TRBJ1-1, with TRBD1 matching over 7 bases. The CDR3 runs to 16 residues. CDR1 is SGHDN, CDR2 FVKESK, per germline. J lost 6 bases, V lost 3 bases, and 13 bases had no gene match. The CDR3 nucleotides are TGTGCCAGCAGCCAGGACAGGAAAATAGGAACATCTGAAGCTTTCTTT. Translated, it gives CASSQDRKIGTSEAFF.

This clone appeared a few times. The same CDR3 is also encoded by other DNA sequences in this sample. The chain is built from TRBV5-1 and TRBJ2-5, with 7 bases fitting TRBD1. The CDR3 length is 15 residues. The germline CDR1 and CDR2 sequences are SGHRS and YFSETQ. With V trimmed by 0 bases and J by 1 base, 3 bases remained unmatched. CDR3 in amino acids: CASSLGGQAQETQYF. DNA for the CDR3: TGCGCCAGCAGCTTGGGAGGACAGGCCCAAGAGACCCAGTACTTC.